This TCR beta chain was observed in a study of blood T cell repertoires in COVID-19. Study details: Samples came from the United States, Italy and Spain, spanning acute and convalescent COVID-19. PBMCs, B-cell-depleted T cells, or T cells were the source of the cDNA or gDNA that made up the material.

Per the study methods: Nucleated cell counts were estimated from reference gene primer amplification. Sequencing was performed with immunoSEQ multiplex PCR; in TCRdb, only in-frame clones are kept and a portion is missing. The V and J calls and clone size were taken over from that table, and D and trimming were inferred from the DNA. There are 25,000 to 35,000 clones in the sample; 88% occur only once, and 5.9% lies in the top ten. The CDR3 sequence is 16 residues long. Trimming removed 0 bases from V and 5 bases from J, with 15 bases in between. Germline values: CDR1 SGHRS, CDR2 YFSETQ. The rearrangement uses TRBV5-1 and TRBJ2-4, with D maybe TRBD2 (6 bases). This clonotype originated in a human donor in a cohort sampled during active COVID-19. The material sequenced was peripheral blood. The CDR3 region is CASSLGTGGLENIQYF. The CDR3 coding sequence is TGCGCCAGCAGCTTGGGGACTGGGGGGTTGGAAAACATTCAGTACTTC.